These 21 T cell receptor beta chains share one sample of origin, sequenced in a study of blood T cell repertoires in COVID-19. Data came from immunoSEQ multiplex PCR; TCRdb stores just in-frame clones and leaves some out. The repertoire consists of around 150,000 clones, with 65% to 90% occurring once and the leading ten covering nearly 8.5%. Specimen: peripheral blood. The source of these receptors is a man in his fifties or sixties with acute or convalescent COVID-19.

The chain uses TRBV5-6 and TRBJ2-7; 11 bases map to TRBD2. The CDR3 sequence is 16 residues long. Germline V CDR1 and CDR2: SGHDT, YYEEEE. V lost 10 bases and J lost 2; bases outside the gene matches: 14. CDR3 in DNA: TGTGCCCCTAACGGGGGCCTAGCGGGAGGCCCCTACGAGCAGTACTTC. The encoded protein is CAPNGGLAGGPYEQYF.

V usage is TRBV6-1 and J usage is TRBJ1-1; a weak D match, TRBD1 (6 bases). The CDR3 runs 17 residues. Trimming took 2 bases from V and 3 from J, leaving 19 bases between them. Germline CDR1 MNHNS, CDR2 SASEGT. CDR3 sequence: CASSEYRGARGDTEAFF. CDR3 DNA sequence: TGTGCCAGCAGTGAATACCGGGGGGCGAGGGGGGACACTGAAGCTTTCTTT.

The chain joins TRBV5-8 to TRBJ2-5; 9 bases line up with TRBD2. V shed 0 bases, J shed 5 bases, and the junction held 5 bases outside the gene matches. Germline CDR1 is SGHTS and CDR2 is YDEGEE. The CDR3 totals 15 residues. In nucleotides, the CDR3 is TGTGCCAGCAGCTTGGGGATTAGCGGGAGCGAGACCCAGTACTTC. This encodes CASSLGISGSETQYF. The whole variable domain, filled in from reference TRBV5-8 and TRBJ2-5, reads EAGVTQSPTHLIKTRGQQATLRCSPISGHTSVYWYQQALGLGLQFLLWYDEGEERNRGNFPPRFSGRQFPNYSSELNVNALELEDSALYLCASSLGISGSETQYFGPGTRLLVL.

This clone was picked up one time. The V and J genes are TRBV9 and TRBJ1-4; D may be TRBD1 (5 bases). V shed 3 bases and J shed 6 bases, with 15 bases lying between them. The CDR3 is made up of 15 amino acids. Germline-derived CDR1 and CDR2 are SGDLS and YYNGEE. The CDR3 DNA is TGTGCCAGCAGCGCCTGGGGGGGGTCCGATGAAAAACTGTTTTTT. Translating gives CASSAWGGSDEKLFF.

The chain uses TRBV24-1 and TRBJ1-5, with TRBD1 identical over 7 bases. Per the germline V gene, CDR1 is KGHDR and CDR2 is SFDVKD. The trim removed 7 bases at V and 5 bases at J, leaving 10 bases unmatched. This CDR3 is built from 15 residues. The CDR3 sequence is CATSNPGGKDQPQHF. CDR3 DNA sequence: TGTGCCACCAGCAACCCAGGGGGGAAAGATCAGCCCCAGCATTTT.

This chain uses TRBV11-2 with TRBJ1-4; no clear D. The CDR3 extends over 16 amino acids. V lost 0 bases to trimming and J lost 5 bases, with 13 bases between them. The germline V gene has CDR1 SGHAT and CDR2 FQNNGV. In DNA, the CDR3 is TGTGCCAGCAGCTTAGACGAGGTGGATCCGAATGAAAAACTGTTTTTT. This sequence encodes CASSLDEVDPNEKLFF.

This clone was counted many times. The gene calls are TRBV19 and TRBJ1-1; 7 nucleotides align to TRBD1. Germline V gene lookup returns CDR1 LNHDA and CDR2 SQIVND (reference sequence). This CDR3 is 16 amino acids long. Losses at the gene ends were 5 bases for V and 4 bases for J; bases not matched to a gene: 13. The CDR3 region has the DNA TGTGCCAGTAGTGCGGCCTTTACAGGGGTACGCACTGAAGCTTTCTTT. This codes for CASSAAFTGVRTEAFF. The full variable domain, in which reference TRBV19 and TRBJ1-1 provide the parts outside the CDR3, is DGGITQSPKYLFRKEGQNVTLSCEQNLNHDAMYWYRQDPGQGLRLIYYSQIVNDFQKGDIAEGYSVSREKKESFPLTVTSAQKNPTAFYLCASSAAFTGVRTEAFFGQGTRLTVV.

This sequence joins TRBV5-1 and TRBJ2-1, with D possibly TRBD2 on 6 matching bases. From germline, CDR1 is SGHRS and CDR2 YFSETQ. V lost 0 bases and J 15 bases, leaving 19 bases between the germline ends. This CDR3 is built from 14 residues. The CDR3 reads CASSLDPSGPGAFF. DNA of the CDR3: TGCGCCAGCAGCTTGGACCCAAGCGGGCCTGGGGCGTTCTTC.

V and J are TRBV28 and TRBJ1-2; 8 nucleotides agree with TRBD1. In germline, CDR1 is MDHEN, CDR2 SYDVKM. The CDR3 has 14 amino acids. Germline trimming cut 3 bases from V and 8 bases from J; bases unmatched to any gene: 8. The CDR3 reads CASSLVAGGRGYTF. For the CDR3, the DNA is TGTGCCAGCAGTTTGGTGGCAGGGGGCCGGGGCTACACCTTC.

This clone was picked up a small number of times. The chain employs TRBV6-5 and TRBJ1-2; a weak D match, TRBD1 (6 bases). V shed 4 bases and J shed 6 bases, with 15 bases lying between them. Per the germline V gene, CDR1 is MNHEY and CDR2 is SVGAGI. CDR3 length: 14 amino acids. CDR3 loop: CASSFQGGGDGYTF. DNA for the CDR3: TGTGCCAGCAGTTTCCAAGGGGGTGGCGATGGCTACACCTTC.

V gene TRBV28 combines with J gene TRBJ1-4; 8 bases match TRBD1. The V gene end was trimmed by 4 bases and the J gene end by 4 bases; junction bases not matched to a gene: 8. CDR1 and CDR2 (germline): MDHEN, SYDVKM. The CDR3 runs 16 residues. CDR3 residues: CASSSQGAGDNEKLFF. In nucleotides, the CDR3 is TGTGCCAGCAGTTCTCAGGGGGCGGGGGATAATGAAAAACTGTTTTTT.

The chain links TRBV2 to TRBJ1-2; weak D call: TRBD1 (6 bases). The CDR3 spans 11 residues. Germline CDR1 and CDR2: SNHLY and FYNNEI. Trimming cost V 11 bases and J 4 bases, with 11 bases left between them. CDR3 residues: CACRQVYGYTF. DNA of the CDR3: TGTGCCTGCCGACAGGTCTATGGCTACACCTTC. The full variable domain, its missing parts supplied by reference TRBV2 and TRBJ1-2, is EPEVTQTPSHQVTQMGQEVILRCVPISNHLYFYWYRQILGQKVEFLVSFYNNEISEKSEIFDDQFSVERPDGSNFTLKIRSTKLEDSAMYFCACRQVYGYTFGSGTRLTVV.

The chain links TRBV2 to TRBJ2-3; TRBD1 might be the D (7 bases). The V gene lost 4 bases and the J gene lost 3 bases, with 11 bases spanning the gap. This CDR3 contains 14 residues. The V gene's germline CDR1 is SNHLY and CDR2 FYNNEI. The CDR3 nucleotides read TGTGCCAGCAGTGCCCAGGGGGGAACAGATACGCAGTATTTT. It encodes CASSAQGGTDTQYF.

The chain employs TRBV4-1 and TRBJ2-5, with D tentatively TRBD2 (5 bases). Germline lookup yields CDR1 MGHRA and CDR2 YSYEKL. This CDR3 has 17 amino acids. V lost 0 bases to trimming and J lost 3 bases, with 17 bases between them. The CDR3 DNA reads TGCGCCAGCAGCCAAGATAGGTGGGCGGAGGAAGAAGAGACCCAGTACTTC. Amino acids: CASSQDRWAEEEETQYF.

The table lists this clone with a count of one. V gene TRBV5-4 combines with J gene TRBJ2-1; TRBD2 might be the D (6 bases). Trimming removed 4 bases from V and 6 bases from J, with 14 bases in between. The V gene's germline CDR1 is SGHNT and CDR2 YYREEE (reference sequence). The CDR3 runs 14 residues. DNA for the CDR3: TGTGCCAGCAGCCCCGCACTAGCACGCAATGAGCAGTTCTTC. This gives the protein CASSPALARNEQFF.

The chain uses TRBV6-4 and TRBJ1-5; the D is unclear. The CDR3 sequence is 13 residues long. V lost 6 bases, J lost 5 bases, and 11 bases lay in between. Germline assignment: CDR1 MRHNA and CDR2 SNTAGT. CDR3 bases: TGTGCCAGCAGCCGACACGCCGATCAGCCCCAGCATTTT. It translates to CASSRHADQPQHF.

The chain recombines TRBV30 with TRBJ2-1, with a possible D match to TRBD1 (6 bases). V was cut by 1 base and J by 6 bases, with 13 bases left in between. This CDR3 comprises 14 residues. In germline, CDR1 is GTSNPN, CDR2 SVGIG (reference sequence). CDR3 sequence (DNA): TGTGCCTGGAGTGGGATGGGGGCCTTCAATGAGCAGTTCTTC. It encodes CAWSGMGAFNEQFF.

This clone was counted only a few times. The chain recombines TRBV5-1 with TRBJ2-5; no clear D gene. The CDR3 is 13 amino acids. V lost 7 bases to trimming and J lost 2 bases, with 12 bases between them. Germline CDR1 SGHRS, CDR2 YFSETQ. The CDR3 protein is CASSVSVQETQYF. The CDR3 DNA follows: TGCGCCAGCTCGGTTTCGGTACAAGAGACCCAGTACTTC. The full variable domain, rest sourced from reference TRBV5-1 and TRBJ2-5, is KAGVTQTPRYLIKTRGQQVTLSCSPISGHRSVSWYQQTPGQGLQFLFEYFSETQRNKGNFPGRFSGRQFSNSRSEMNVSTLELGDSALYLCASSVSVQETQYFGPGTRLLVL.

As regards this clone: The same CDR3 is also encoded by other DNA sequences in this sample. The genes are TRBV11-2 and TRBJ1-1; perhaps TRBD1 as D (6 bases). V gave up 1 base and J gave up 2 bases, with 20 bases separating them. Per germline, CDR1 SGHAT and CDR2 FQNNGV. The CDR3 consists of 18 residues. The CDR3 sequence: CASSLGGGVGGANTEAFF. In DNA, the CDR3 is TGTGCCAGCAGCTTAGGCGGTGGCGTAGGGGGGGCTAACACTGAAGCTTTCTTT.

The chain recombines TRBV29-1 with TRBJ2-3; 8 bases align to TRBD1. The CDR3 length is 12 residues. Looked up from germline, CDR1 is SQVTM and CDR2 is ANQGSEA. The junction had 5 bases not matched to a gene; V was cut back by 4 bases and J by 8 bases. The CDR3 bases are TGCAGCGTTGGTCAGGGGGCAGGTACGCAGTATTTT. Protein: CSVGQGAGTQYF.

The chain has TRBV6-5 and TRBJ2-7; 7 positions agree with TRBD1. Germline trimming cut 6 bases from V and 4 bases from J; bases unmatched to any gene: 6. CDR3 length: 13 amino acids. Germline CDR1 and CDR2: MNHEY and SVGAGI. For the CDR3, the DNA is TGTGCCAGCAGACGAGGGACAGCTTACGAGCAGTACTTC. It encodes CASRRGTAYEQYF.